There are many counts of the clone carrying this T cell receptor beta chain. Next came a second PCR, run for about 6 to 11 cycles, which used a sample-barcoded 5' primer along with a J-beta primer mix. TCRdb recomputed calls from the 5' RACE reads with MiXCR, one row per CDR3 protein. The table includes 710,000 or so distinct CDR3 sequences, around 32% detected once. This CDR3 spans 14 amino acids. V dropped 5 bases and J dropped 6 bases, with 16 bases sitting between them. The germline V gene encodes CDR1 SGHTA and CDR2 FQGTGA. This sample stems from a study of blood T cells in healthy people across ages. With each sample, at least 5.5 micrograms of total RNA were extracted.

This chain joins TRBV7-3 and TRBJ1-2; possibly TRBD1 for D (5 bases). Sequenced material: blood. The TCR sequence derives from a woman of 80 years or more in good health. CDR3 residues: CASSPLGGSHGYTF. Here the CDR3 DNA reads TGTGCCAGCAGCCCCCTCGGGGGATCGCATGGCTACACCTTC.